This section outlines one T cell receptor beta chain sequence together with its context. The antigen is undetermined. This entry comes from a study of T cells after yellow fever vaccination. For the study at large: The SMART-Seq v4 Ultra Low Input method served to prepare the low-cell-number fractions. The study's findings and limits: Reappearance after the booster was observed for most primary-vaccination clones (roughly 97% CD4, roughly 90% CD8).

From germline, CDR1 is ENHRY and CDR2 SYGVKD. This CDR3 comprises 15 residues. Unmatched junction bases numbered 3, after V lost 0 bases and J lost 3 bases. A 5'RACE template-switching step, the method used to make TCR cDNA, added a universal primer site and UMIs. TCRdb reprocessed the 5' RACE reads with MiXCR, giving one entry per CDR3 protein. The sample lists roughly 500,000 distinct CDR3 sequences, over 15% occurring once. The receptor was isolated from a man aged 30 to 39 who received the YFV17D yellow fever vaccine. Source: PBMCs, taken 15 days after the yellow fever booster vaccination. V usage is TRBV10-3 and J usage is TRBJ2-7, with TRBD2 matching 9 bases. The chain's CDR3 is CAISESAAGGYEQYF. CDR3 coding DNA: TGTGCCATCAGTGAGTCTGCAGCGGGAGGCTACGAGCAGTACTTC.